What follows are 20 T cell receptor beta chains derived from one specimen sequenced in a study of tumor-infiltrating lymphocytes in primary liver carcinoma. Unsorted whole blood yielded the blood RNA, and germline DNA was also extracted. From around 500 ng of total RNA, TCR beta-specific cDNA was reverse-transcribed using a constant-region primer. Investigators got TCR beta libraries out of three nested multiplex PCR rounds, done with slightly modified ARM-PCR. The study ran its first two PCR rounds for roughly 11 cycles each, using TRBV1-TRBV30 forward primers and a C-beta reverse primer. TCRdb used MiXCR to reprocess the multiplex PCR reads, holding one entry per CDR3 protein. The profile shows 200,000 or so distinct CDR3 sequences, less than 75% of them singletons. The sequenced sample consisted of peripheral blood. The receptors originated from a woman aged 55-70 years with primary liver carcinoma and hepatitis B virus infection.

This clonotype was counted at least ten times. The rearrangement uses TRBV29-1 and TRBJ2-7, with 10 bases identical to TRBD2. The CDR3 covers 14 residues. With 3 bases clipped from V and 5 bases from J, the junction kept 7 bases outside the gene matches. CDR1 and CDR2 (germline): SQVTM, ANQGSEA. The CDR3 coding sequence is TGCAGCGTTGATCGAGCGGGAGGGCGGCACGAGCAGTACTTC. Translated: CSVDRAGGRHEQYF.

V is TRBV6-5 and J is TRBJ2-7; D assignment may be TRBD1 or TRBD2 (5 bases each). Between the trimmed V and J ends, which lost 9 bases and 6 bases, there was a span of 15 bases. This CDR3 is built from 12 residues. CDR1 is MNHEY and CDR2 is SVGAGI in the germline V gene. CDR3 sequence reads: CARRDVRREQYF. CDR3 nucleotide sequence: TGTGCCAGAAGGGACGTCCGCCGCGAGCAGTACTTC.

V is TRBV28 and J is TRBJ2-5; D possibly corresponds to TRBD2 (6 bases). The V gene's germline CDR1 is MDHEN and CDR2 SYDVKM. The CDR3 has 18 residues. The V gene lost 7 bases and the J gene lost 0 bases, with 24 bases spanning the gap. CDR3 coding DNA: TGTGCCAGCACTGGACGCGCGGGACGGGTTCGGTACCAAGAGACCCAGTACTTC. As protein: CASTGRAGRVRYQETQYF.

J is TRBJ2-1 and V is TRBV20-1, with a tentative D call TRBD2 (6 bases). This CDR3 contains 12 residues. V shed 5 bases and J shed 4 bases, with 9 bases lying between them. The V gene's germline CDR1 is DFQATT and CDR2 SNEGSKA (reference sequence). CDR3 loop: CSAPGVYNEQFF. The CDR3 nucleotides read TGCAGTGCTCCGGGAGTATACAATGAGCAGTTCTTC.

As for this clonotype: Because it lacks the conserved phenylalanine or tryptophan at the end, this CDR3 is likely a read error. The rearrangement uses TRBV30 and TRBJ1-1, with 12 positions matching TRBD1. CDR3 length: 13 residues. The V gene's germline CDR1 is GTSNPN and CDR2 SVGIG (reference sequence). Trimming at V came to 5 bases and at J to 10 bases, leaving 8 bases not matched to a gene. CDR3 sequence (DNA): TGTGCCTGGCGGGACAGGGGGCTCGGAGCAGCTTTCTTG. As protein: CAWRDRGLGAAFL.

As concerns this clonotype: The germline gene is not matched at one end of the junction; a read error may be the cause. V gene TRBV5-1 combines with J gene TRBJ2-1; 16 bases are shared with TRBD2. Germline V gene sequence: CDR1 SGHRS, CDR2 YFSETQ. The CDR3 length is 22 residues. Written as DNA, the CDR3 is TGCGCCAACAGCGTTGTGGGGACTCCGGGACTAGCGGGAGGGGCCAGGTACAATGAGCAGTTCTTC. Translation: CANSVVGTPGLAGGARYNEQFF.

The chain uses TRBV11-2 and TRBJ2-3; 7 bases agree with TRBD1. The CDR3 runs to 15 residues. CDR1 and CDR2 (germline): SGHAT, FQNNGV. The DNA of the CDR3 is TGTGCAAGCGGCCCACAGGGGTCAGAGACAGATACGCAGTATTTT. This gives the protein CASGPQGSETDTQYF.

Notes on this clonotype: A much more abundant neighbour one base away suggests this may be a read error. The chain is built from TRBV4-1 and TRBJ2-1; TRBD2 matches at 7 bases. The CDR3 runs 15 residues. CDR1 is MGHRA and CDR2 is YSYEKL in the germline V gene. CDR3 nucleotides: TGCGTCAGCAGCCAAGATCGCGGGAGCAAAGATGAGCAGTTCTTC. This encodes CVSSQDRGSKDEQFF.

The CDR3 DNA is TGTGCCAGCAGCTTAATAGACGCGTTCGAGCAGTTCTTC. It yields the protein CASSLIDAFEQFF. The chain is built from TRBV7-8 and TRBJ2-1; D not certain. V lost 2 bases and J lost 10, with 12 bases in between. Germline-derived CDR1 and CDR2 are SGHVS and FQNEAQ. This CDR3 is 13 amino acids long.

A remark on this clonotype: One junction end does not reproduce the germline sequence, and a read error may be involved. The gene calls are TRBV11-2 and TRBJ1-1; tentatively, D is TRBD1 (5 bases). CDR3 length: 14 amino acids. Germline V lookup: CDR1 SGHAT, CDR2 FQNNGV. CDR3 DNA sequence: TGTACCAGCAGCTTAGTAGGGGTCAACACCGAAGCTTTCTTT. Its protein product is CTSSLVGVNTEAFF.

In its sample, this clonotype was seen many times. The J gene is TRBJ2-5, the V gene TRBV7-3, with a weak D call TRBD2 (5 bases). Germline values: CDR1 SGHTA, CDR2 FQGTGA. The V gene lost 1 base and the J gene lost 0 bases, with 9 bases spanning the gap. This CDR3 is 15 amino acids long. The DNA for the CDR3 is TGTGCCAGCAGCTTAAGGGGTAGCGACCAAGAGACCCAGTACTTC. Protein sequence: CASSLRGSDQETQYF.

Of note for this clonotype: This may be a read error, as it is one base from a much larger clone. The genes are TRBV5-4 and TRBJ2-1, with D unresolved. Germline V gene data show CDR1 as SGHNT and CDR2 as YYREEE (reference sequence). The V end lost 9 bases, the J end lost 5 bases, and 15 bases lay between the germline ends. This CDR3 is built from 13 residues. The CDR3 region is CATRRLVDNEQFF. CDR3 in DNA: TGTGCCACCAGGAGACTGGTAGACAATGAGCAGTTCTTC.

Comment on this clonotype: A read error may be the cause here, since a much bigger clone is one base away. CDR3 region: CASSASGTGLYEQYF. The DNA of the CDR3 is TGTGCCAGCAGTGCTTCAGGGACAGGGCTTTACGAGCAGTACTTC. The rearrangement joins TRBV6-6 to TRBJ2-7; 9 nucleotides line up with TRBD1. V trimming: 5 bases; J trimming: 4 bases; junction bases outside the gene matches: 9. The CDR3 is 15 residues long. CDR1 MNHNY and CDR2 SVGAGI come from the germline V gene (reference sequence).

This rearrangement joins TRBV11-2 to TRBJ2-3, with a tentative D call TRBD1 (5 bases). Germline lookup yields CDR1 SGHAT and CDR2 FQNNGV. V lost 5 bases to trimming and J lost 0 bases, with 9 bases between them. The CDR3 spans 14 residues. The CDR3 here is CASSGASSTDTQYF. In nucleotides, the CDR3 is TGTGCCAGCAGCGGGGCTTCTAGCACAGATACGCAGTATTTT. The entire variable domain, with the rest obtained from reference TRBV11-2 and TRBJ2-3, is as follows: EAGVAQSPRYKIIEKRQSVAFWCNPISGHATLYWYQQILGQGPKLLIQFQNNGVVDDSQLPKDRFSAERLKGVDSTLKIQPAKLEDSAVYLCASSGASSTDTQYFGPGTRLTVL.

A note on this clonotype: A much larger clone is a single base away; this may be a read error. The V gene is TRBV7-8, the J gene TRBJ1-1, with 7 nucleotides matching TRBD1. The CDR3 has 15 residues. Germline assignment: CDR1 SGHVS and CDR2 FQNEAQ. CDR3 bases: TGTGCCAGCAGCCCGTATTCACAGGGGAACACTGAAACTTTCTTT. Translated, it gives CASSPYSQGNTETFF. Complete variable domain (other parts from reference TRBV7-8 and TRBJ1-1): GAGVSQSPRYKVAKRGQDVALRCDPISGHVSLFWYQQALGQGPEFLTYFQNEAQLDKSGLPSDRFFAERPEGSVSTLKIQRTQQEDSAVYLCASSPYSQGNTETFFGQGTRLTVV.

J is TRBJ2-7 and V is TRBV2; D unclear. Germline values: CDR1 SNHLY, CDR2 FYNNEI. Between the trimmed V and J ends, which lost 4 bases and 4 bases, there was a span of 11 bases. The CDR3 has 13 residues. The CDR3 loop is CASSVIGAYEQYF. CDR3 sequence (DNA): TGTGCCAGCAGTGTTATCGGAGCGTACGAGCAGTACTTC. The full variable domain, with the rest looked up from reference TRBV2 and TRBJ2-7, is EPEVTQTPSHQVTQMGQEVILRCVPISNHLYFYWYRQILGQKVEFLVSFYNNEISEKSEIFDDQFSVERPDGSNFTLKIRSTKLEDSAMYFCASSVIGAYEQYFGPGTRLTVT.

A word on this clonotype: Since a much larger clone is just one base distant, this may be a read error. This rearrangement joins TRBV6-1 to TRBJ1-4; 7 nucleotides agree with TRBD1. Unmatched junction bases numbered 6, after V lost 2 bases and J lost 6 bases. Germline V gene lookup returns CDR1 MNHNS and CDR2 SASEGT. The CDR3 has 15 residues. The CDR3 sequence is CASSEKGQWYEKLFF. The CDR3 DNA sequence: TGTGCCAGCAGTGAAAAGGGACAGTGGTATGAAAAACTGTTTTTT.

In the case of this clonotype: Compared with germline, one end of the junction differs, possibly owing to a read error. The rearrangement links TRBV5-1 to TRBJ2-4, with D perhaps TRBD1 (6 bases). The germline V gene has CDR1 SGHRS and CDR2 YFSETQ. There are 13 residues in the CDR3. Here the CDR3 reads CTSRGAGNDIQYF. In nucleotides, the CDR3 is TGCACCAGCAGGGGCGCCGGAAACGACATTCAGTACTTC.

This clonotype was detected only once. Without the conserved terminal phenylalanine or tryptophan, this CDR3 likely stems from a read error. V usage is TRBV11-2 and J usage is TRBJ2-1, with 12 bases aligning to TRBD2. The CDR3 consists of 13 residues. V dropped 6 bases and J dropped 11; count of bases not matched to a gene: 5. Germline V gene data show CDR1 as SGHAT and CDR2 as FQNNGV. For the CDR3, the DNA is TGTGCCAGCAGTTGGACTAGCGGGGCAAAGCAGTTCTTA. Protein product: CASSWTSGAKQFL.

The chain joins TRBV5-8 to TRBJ2-5, with 9 bases aligning to TRBD1. The CDR3 spans 15 residues. The V and J ends lost 2 bases and 5 bases, in that order; junction bases with no gene match: 7. From germline, CDR1 is SGHTS and CDR2 YDEGEE. This chain's CDR3 is CASSFRTGDVETQYF. The CDR3 coding sequence is TGTGCCAGCAGCTTCCGGACAGGGGACGTGGAGACCCAGTACTTC.